This TCR beta chain was recovered during a study of shared clonotypes between healthy human individuals. Study-level results: Among several donors, roughly 5.4% of naive CD4 clonotypes were found in common. Generally, naive subsets came out with larger estimated richness than memory subsets.

Here immunoSEQ multiplex PCR was the method, and the copy in TCRdb shows in-frame clones only, minus some. The data contain 800,000 to 1,200,000 clones, around 78% of them seen just once; the ten biggest clones take up under 0.65%. CDR1 SEHNR and CDR2 FQNEAQ come from the germline V gene (reference sequence). The V end lost 2 bases, the J end lost 4 bases, and 6 bases lay between the germline ends. The CDR3 is 13 amino acids. A word on this clone: Its antigen remains unknown.

Sample: memory CD4+ T cells from PBMCs. Subset here: CD45RA-negative fraction. The sequence was obtained from a young man in good health. Some clones in this sample may be carry-over from other donors' samples. This chain connects TRBV7-9 to TRBJ1-3; D not certain. CDR3 coding DNA: TGTGCCAGCAGCTTAAAGGAGGGAAACACCATATATTTT. Its protein is CASSLKEGNTIYF.